The 20 T cell receptor beta chains below all came from one sample that was sequenced in a study of cytomegalovirus exposure and HLA in healthy donors. Method: immunoSEQ multiplex PCR; TCRdb's copy keeps in-frame clones and lacks some. The sample lists about 330,000 clones, more than 80% occurring once. Specimen: PBMCs. The receptors shown here come from a woman between 18 and 30 years old in good health and CMV-seronegative.

The V and J genes are TRBV7-3 and TRBJ1-2; 8 nucleotides match TRBD1. The CDR3 totals 13 residues. Germline lookup yields CDR1 SGHTA and CDR2 FQGTGA. The V gene end was trimmed by 5 bases and the J gene end by 6 bases; junction bases not matched to a gene: 5. This CDR3 reads CASSTDRGDGYTF. The CDR3 DNA sequence: TGTGCCAGCAGCACCGACAGGGGAGATGGCTACACCTTC. Supplemented by reference TRBV7-3 and TRBJ1-2, the full variable domain reads GAGVSQTPSNKVTEKGKYVELRCDPISGHTALYWYRQSLGQGPEFLIYFQGTGAADDSGLPNDRFFAVRPEGSVSTLKIQRTERGDSAVYLCASSTDRGDGYTFGSGTRLTVV.

This chain links TRBV5-1 with TRBJ2-5, with 7 positions matching TRBD1. In germline, CDR1 is SGHRS, CDR2 YFSETQ. The CDR3 extends over 15 amino acids. With 0 bases clipped from V and 2 bases from J, the junction kept 4 bases outside the gene matches. The CDR3 bases are TGCGCCAGCAGCTTGGGCCGACAGGGACAAGAGACCCAGTACTTC. Its protein product is CASSLGRQGQETQYF.

V and J are TRBV5-4 and TRBJ1-1; D not certain. V lost 10 bases to trimming and J lost 1 base, with 17 bases between them. The length of the CDR3 is 14 residues. The germline V gene encodes CDR1 SGHNT and CDR2 YYREEE (reference sequence). CDR3 DNA: TGTGCCGCAGCGGGCCCTCGTTCGAACACTGAAGCTTTCTTT. Residues: CAAAGPRSNTEAFF.

This sequence joins TRBV18 and TRBJ1-1; no clear D gene. This CDR3 has 16 residues. V gave up 2 bases and J gave up 2 bases, with 15 bases separating them. Germline V gene lookup returns CDR1 KGHSH and CDR2 LQKENI. The CDR3 reads CASSPSSIKRNTEAFF. In DNA form, the CDR3 reads TGTGCCAGCTCACCAAGTTCAATAAAGCGAAACACTGAAGCTTTCTTT.

The rearrangement links TRBV5-5 to TRBJ2-2, with TRBD2 matching over 10 bases. This CDR3 region has 16 residues. Trimming at V came to 2 bases and at J to 4 bases, leaving 5 bases not matched to a gene. Germline V gene lookup returns CDR1 SGHKS and CDR2 YYEKEE (reference sequence). The CDR3 nucleotides are TGTGCCAGCAGCTTAGCGGGAGGGCCGGCCACCGGGGAGCTGTTTTTT. Its translation: CASSLAGGPATGELFF.

This chain uses TRBV27 with TRBJ1-1, with a weak D call TRBD1 (6 bases). Germline lookup yields CDR1 MNHEY and CDR2 SMNVEV (reference sequence). The CDR3 covers 14 residues. Trimming took off 6 bases at V and 4 bases at J, with 15 bases between the two ends. The CDR3 is CASSPGGWGTEAFF. The CDR3 coding sequence is TGTGCCAGCAGCCCGGGGGGCTGGGGCACTGAAGCTTTCTTT.

The chain employs TRBV29-1 and TRBJ2-1; possibly TRBD1 for D (7 bases). This CDR3 contains 14 residues. V lost 6 bases, J lost 9 bases, and 21 bases lay in between. CDR1 SQVTM and CDR2 ANQGSEA come from the germline V gene. The CDR3 region has the DNA TGCAGCGTCGGAGGGGGCCCAGATTACGGTGAGCAGTTCTTC. It translates to CSVGGGPDYGEQFF.

The CDR3 nucleotides are TGTGCCAGCAGTCAGACAGTTCTAGCCAAAAACATTCAGTACTTC. Translated: CASSQTVLAKNIQYF. The chain combines TRBV6-5 with TRBJ2-4, with D perhaps TRBD1 (5 bases). CDR3 length: 15 amino acids. CDR1 MNHEY and CDR2 SVGAGI come from the germline V gene. Between the trimmed V and J ends, which lost 5 bases and 0 bases, there was a span of 11 bases.

The rearrangement links TRBV2 to TRBJ1-1, with 7 bases matching TRBD1. Losses at the gene ends were 2 bases for V and 6 bases for J; bases not matched to a gene: 6. Germline V gene lookup returns CDR1 SNHLY and CDR2 FYNNEI. The CDR3 extends over 14 amino acids. The DNA for the CDR3 is TGTGCCAGCAGTGAACGACAGGGTTCGGCTGAAGCTTTCTTT. This codes for CASSERQGSAEAFF.

The CDR3 loop is CSVVSGGRSDTQYF. DNA of the CDR3: TGCAGCGTTGTCTCGGGGGGGCGATCAGATACGCAGTATTTT. The rearrangement links TRBV29-1 to TRBJ2-3, with TRBD2 matching over 8 bases. Germline lookup yields CDR1 SQVTM and CDR2 ANQGSEA. CDR3 length: 14 amino acids. V lost 4 bases and J lost 4; bases outside the gene matches: 7.

The rearrangement joins TRBV11-2 to TRBJ1-1; D remains unclear. Trimming shortened V by 5 bases and J by 0 bases, and 7 bases separated the two germline ends. The CDR3 contains 13 residues. Looked up from germline, CDR1 is SGHAT and CDR2 is FQNNGV. CDR3 in DNA: TGTGCCAGCAGCCTCCCCCTGAACACTGAAGCTTTCTTT. Translating gives CASSLPLNTEAFF.

The V and J genes are TRBV6-5 and TRBJ2-3; possible D gene TRBD2, 6 bases. CDR1 and CDR2 from the germline V gene are MNHEY and SVGAGI. The CDR3 is 14 amino acids. Trimming left V 5 bases short and J 5 bases short, with 14 bases between. As DNA, the CDR3 is TGTGCCAGCAGTCTGGGGGGAATGGGAGATACGCAGTATTTT. Protein sequence: CASSLGGMGDTQYF.

This clone was seen only a few times. This chain uses TRBV7-7 with TRBJ2-7, with 7 bases matching TRBD1. V trimming: 5 bases; J trimming: 0 bases; junction bases outside the gene matches: 7. The CDR3 length is 15 residues. Looked up from germline, CDR1 is SSHAT and CDR2 is FNYEAQ (reference sequence). As DNA, the CDR3 is TGTGCCAGCAGCATTGCACAGGGGACCTCCTACGAGCAGTACTTC. Translation: CASSIAQGTSYEQYF. Filled out from reference TRBV7-7 and TRBJ2-7, the complete variable domain reads GAGVSQSPRYKVTKRGQDVTLRCDPISSHATLYWYQQALGQGPEFLTYFNYEAQPDKSGLPSDRFSAERPEGSISTLTIQRTEQRDSAMYRCASSIAQGTSYEQYFGPGTRLTVT.

The V and J genes are TRBV11-2 and TRBJ2-1; tentatively, D is TRBD1 (5 bases). The CDR3 length is 14 residues. The ends were cut back, 5 bases at V and 5 bases at J, with 13 bases in the middle. Germline V gene lookup returns CDR1 SGHAT and CDR2 FQNNGV. CDR3 amino acids: CASSQFDSNNEQFF. CDR3 bases: TGTGCCAGCAGCCAATTCGACAGCAACAATGAGCAGTTCTTC.

The chain combines TRBV27 with TRBJ2-7; D is perhaps TRBD2 (6 bases). Deletions cut 6 bases from V and 4 bases from J, with 16 bases between. Germline V gives CDR1 MNHEY, CDR2 SMNVEV (reference sequence). This CDR3 region has 14 residues. The chain's CDR3 is CASSREQSGYEQYF. DNA of the CDR3: TGTGCCAGCAGCCGGGAGCAATCCGGGTACGAGCAGTACTTC.

V is TRBV27 and J is TRBJ2-2; 11 positions agree with TRBD2. The CDR3 length is 15 residues. The V and J ends lost 3 bases and 5 bases, in that order; junction bases with no gene match: 2. Germline V gives CDR1 MNHEY, CDR2 SMNVEV (reference sequence). In DNA, the CDR3 is TGTGCCAGCAGTTTGGGGACTAGCGGTACCGGGGAGCTGTTTTTT. It codes for CASSLGTSGTGELFF.

The gene calls are TRBV9 and TRBJ2-7; 8 bases map to TRBD1. V trimming: 3 bases; J trimming: 4 bases; junction bases outside the gene matches: 3. The CDR3 runs to 13 residues. Germline V gene data show CDR1 as SGDLS and CDR2 as YYNGEE. The CDR3 here is CASSGRTGYEQYF. The CDR3 nucleotides are TGTGCCAGCAGCGGGAGGACAGGGTACGAGCAGTACTTC.

V and J are TRBV18 and TRBJ1-2; perhaps TRBD1 as D (6 bases). V was clipped by 2 bases and J by 4 bases, with 20 bases between them. CDR3 length equals 17 residues. The germline gives CDR1 KGHSH, CDR2 LQKENI. The CDR3 sequence is CASSPLGATISSYGYTF. In DNA form, the CDR3 reads TGTGCCAGCTCACCATTGGGGGCGACCATTTCATCCTATGGCTACACCTTC.

The J gene is TRBJ2-7, the V gene TRBV11-2; 8 bases are shared with TRBD1. The CDR3 length is 14 residues. V lost 5 bases, J lost 3 bases, and 6 bases stayed unmatched. The V gene's germline CDR1 is SGHAT and CDR2 FQNNGV. CDR3 DNA sequence: TGTGCCAGCAGCACCGGACAGGGTGACTACGAGCAGTACTTC. It codes for CASSTGQGDYEQYF.

The chain combines TRBV27 with TRBJ2-1; possibly TRBD1 for D (5 bases). This CDR3 comprises 15 residues. CDR1 is MNHEY and CDR2 is SMNVEV in the germline V gene (reference sequence). The V end lost 2 bases, the J end lost 3 bases, and 11 bases lay between the germline ends. The CDR3 region has the DNA TGTGCCAGCAGTTTAAGATGGGGCGGCTACAATGAGCAGTTCTTC. Protein product: CASSLRWGGYNEQFF.